The rows below give T cell receptor beta chains drawn from one sample of a study of CD8 T cells in Susac syndrome. TCRdb reanalysed the immunoSEQ multiplex PCR reads using MiXCR and keeps one entry per CDR3 protein. The table has some 190,000 distinct CDR3 sequences, roughly 94% seen once. What was sequenced was CD4+ T cells from PBMCs. Every receptor here comes from a human donor in good health. CDR3s include the opening cysteine and the closing phenylalanine or tryptophan. The D gene is left open where the match is weak. Some rows mark clone size as missing; the rest say once, few, many or name a class of expanded clone.

j_call | clone_size | v_call | d_call | cdr3_nt | cdr3_aa
TRBJ2-7 | - | TRBV4-3 | TRBD1 | TGCGCCAGCAGCCACGTTGGCGACAGGGCTGGCGAGCAGTACTTC | CASSHVGDRAGEQYF
TRBJ1-1 | few | TRBV29-1 | - | TGCAGCGTTGAGGTGGGAGGGAACACTGAAGCTTTCTTT | CSVEVGGNTEAFF
TRBJ2-1 | - | TRBV12-3/TRBV12-4 | - | TGTGCCAGCAGTTTGGGAGCATTGCGGGAGCAGTTCTTC | CASSLGALREQFF
TRBJ1-2 | - | TRBV19 | - | TGTGCCAGTAGTCGACGTGTGGAGGGAGACTATGGCTACACCTTC | CASSRRVEGDYGYTF
TRBJ1-5 | - | TRBV5-1 | - | TGCGCCAGCAGCTGGGGGGGAGGACCCAATCAGCCCCAGCATTTT | CASSWGGGPNQPQHF
TRBJ1-6 | - | TRBV27 | - | TGTGCCAGCAGTCAAAGACAGAATCTGAATTCACCCCTCCACTTT | CASSQRQNLNSPLHF
TRBJ2-3 | - | TRBV24-1 | - | TGTGCCACCAGTGAACCCGGCACAGATACGCAGTATTTT | CATSEPGTDTQYF
TRBJ1-1 | - | TRBV29-1 | TRBD1 | TGCAGCGTTGCCCCGACAGGGGGCAACACTGAAGCTTTCTTT | CSVAPTGGNTEAFF
TRBJ2-4 | - | TRBV30 | - | TGTGCCTGGAGTGTCCAGGGGACTATTCAGTACTTC | CAWSVQGTIQYF
TRBJ2-2 | - | TRBV3-1 | TRBD2 | TGTGCCAGCAGCCCCGGGGGGGCCGGGGAGCTGTTTTTT | CASSPGGAGELFF
TRBJ2-2 | - | TRBV5-1 | - | TGCGCCAGCAGCTTGTCCGGGGAGCTGTTTTTT | CASSLSGELFF
TRBJ2-7 | - | TRBV7-9 | - | TGTGCCAGCAGCCTTAGCGAAGTCCAGGGCGAGCAGTACTTC | CASSLSEVQGEQYF
TRBJ1-2 | once | TRBV29-1 | - | TGCAGCGTTGCGCAGGGGCCTGACTATGGCTACACCTTC | CSVAQGPDYGYTF
TRBJ1-2 | - | TRBV27 | - | TGTGCCAGCAGTCCTCTACAGACCTATGGCTACACCTTC | CASSPLQTYGYTF
TRBJ2-7 | - | TRBV20-1 | - | TGCAGTGCCTCGCGGGGCTCCTCCTACGAGCAGTACTTC | CSASRGSSYEQYF
TRBJ2-3 | - | TRBV7-6 | - | TGTGCCAGCAGCCCCGCGGCAGGGGATACGCAGTATTTT | CASSPAAGDTQYF
TRBJ1-5 | - | TRBV4-1 | - | TGCGCCAGCAGCCAAGTTGCGGGGCAGCTTAATCAGCCCCAGCATTTT | CASSQVAGQLNQPQHF
TRBJ1-2 | - | TRBV9 | - | TGTGCCAGCAGCGTAGCTAGCCGATACGGCTACACCTTC | CASSVASRYGYTF
TRBJ2-5 | once | TRBV7-9 | - | TGTGCCAGCAGCCTCGGGACGCCCGAGCAGACCCAGTACTTC | CASSLGTPEQTQYF
TRBJ1-2 | - | TRBV9 | - | TGTGCCAGCAGCGAACCCCAGGGTGGTACTAACTATGGCTACACCTTC | CASSEPQGGTNYGYTF
TRBJ2-3 | - | TRBV20-1 | - | TGCAGTGCTAGAGATCTTGGCGGGAGCACAGATACGCAGTATTTT | CSARDLGGSTDTQYF
TRBJ2-5 | - | TRBV28 | - | TGTGCCAGCAGTTCCCCAACCGCTTGGCCGTACTTC | CASSSPTAWPYF
TRBJ2-1 | - | TRBV12-3/TRBV12-4 | - | TGTGCCAGCAGTTTAGAGTACCAGGGGCAGGAGCAGTTCTTC | CASSLEYQGQEQFF
TRBJ2-1 | - | TRBV30 | - | TGTGCCTGGAGGTACTCCGGAAACAATGAGCAGTTCTTC | CAWRYSGNNEQFF
TRBJ2-6 | - | TRBV29-1 | TRBD1 | TGCAGCGTTGCCACAGGGGGCTCTGGGGCCAACGTCCTGACTTTC | CSVATGGSGANVLTF
TRBJ2-1 | - | TRBV20-1 | - | TGCAGTGCGAGACCCCGGGACTCGATTCTTCGGGAGCAGTTCTTC | CSARPRDSILREQFF
TRBJ2-1 | - | TRBV5-1 | - | TGCGCCAGCAGCAAGGGGGAGGGCTCCTACAATGAGCAGTTCTTC | CASSKGEGSYNEQFF
TRBJ2-1 | - | TRBV23-1 | - | TGCGCCAGCATTGAACACGAGCGGCGTATGAGCGATGAGCAGTTCTTC | CASIEHERRMSDEQFF
TRBJ2-1 | - | TRBV12-3/TRBV12-4 | - | TGTGCCAGCAGTCGAAGTGTGAATGAGCAGTTCTTC | CASSRSVNEQFF
TRBJ2-1 | - | TRBV7-9 | - | TGTGCCAGCAGCTTAGCGATATATAGCGAGCAGTTCTTC | CASSLAIYSEQFF
TRBJ1-5 | - | TRBV24-1 | TRBD1 | TGTGCCACCAGTGATTCCCGACAGGGGTATATGCCCCAGCATTTT | CATSDSRQGYMPQHF